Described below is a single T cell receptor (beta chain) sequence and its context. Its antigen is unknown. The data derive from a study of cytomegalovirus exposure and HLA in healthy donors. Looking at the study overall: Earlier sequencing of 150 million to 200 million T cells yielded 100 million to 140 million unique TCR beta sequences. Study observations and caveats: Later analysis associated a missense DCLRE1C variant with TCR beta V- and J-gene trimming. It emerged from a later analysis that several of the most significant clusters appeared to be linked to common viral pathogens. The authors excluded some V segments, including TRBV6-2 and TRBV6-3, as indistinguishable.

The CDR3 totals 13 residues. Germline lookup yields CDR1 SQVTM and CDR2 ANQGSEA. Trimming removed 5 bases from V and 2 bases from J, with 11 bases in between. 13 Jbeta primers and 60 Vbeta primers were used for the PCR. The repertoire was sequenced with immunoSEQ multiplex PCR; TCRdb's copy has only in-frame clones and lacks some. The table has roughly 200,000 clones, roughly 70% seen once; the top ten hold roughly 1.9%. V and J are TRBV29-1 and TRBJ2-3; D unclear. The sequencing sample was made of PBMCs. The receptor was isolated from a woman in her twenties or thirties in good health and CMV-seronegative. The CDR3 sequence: CSVRLLLTDTQYF. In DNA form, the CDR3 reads TGCAGCGTTAGGTTACTACTCACAGATACGCAGTATTTT.